This TCR beta chain came from a study of T cell responses to AZD1222 COVID-19 vaccine. Study-wide context: Pooling was applied to second doses at about 4 or about 12 weeks. Points from the study as a whole: All repertoire sampling was performed exclusively after the peak T cell response. Reports indicate that nearly half of spike-specific TCRs are directed at unmutated variant regions. A rise in Spike-specific TCR breadth and depth followed two AZD1222 doses.

This table comes from immunoSEQ multiplex PCR, and its TCRdb copy is limited to in-frame clones, with some not included. Of approximately 190,000 clones detected, approximately 92% appear once; the ten largest clones hold roughly 1.4%. Regarding this clone: Its antigen is still unknown.

The germline CDR1 and CDR2 sequences are MNHEY and SVGAGI. V gave up 0 bases and J gave up 7 bases, with 18 bases separating them. The CDR3 has 16 amino acids. The specimen was peripheral blood, collected on day 0 of AZD1222 vaccination. V usage is TRBV6-5 and J usage is TRBJ1-2; D is possibly TRBD1 (6 bases). This TCR derives from an adult in good health. The chain's CDR3 is CASSYSKAGGLGGYTF. The CDR3 nucleotides are TGTGCCAGCAGTTACTCGAAGGCGGGGGGGCTTGGTGGCTACACCTTC.